The present entry profiles one T cell receptor beta chain with its context. Its cognate antigen is unknown. While unrecorded immune exposures were likely, the donors were nominally healthy when sampled. This sample was taken from a study of cytomegalovirus exposure and HLA in healthy donors. About the study: In an early release, HLA-typed donors contributed 80 million to 95 million unique TCR sequences.

Both 60 Vbeta primers and 13 Jbeta primers went into the PCR. Per the authors' pipeline: In a later analysis, of around 83 million unique beta chains, about 11 million appeared in at least two donors. This table comes from immunoSEQ multiplex PCR, and its TCRdb copy is limited to in-frame clones, with some not included. That table gives V, J and clone size, and the DNA gave D and trimming. The sample lists about 160,000 clones; 79% were seen once. Findings of the study overall: Cytomegalovirus association was assigned to more than 150 TCR beta chains.

This CDR3 comprises 13 residues. The germline gives CDR1 SGHVS, CDR2 FQNEAQ. V lost 0 bases and J 8 bases, leaving 8 bases between the germline ends. The TCR originated in a human donor in good health. The rearrangement uses TRBV7-8 and TRBJ1-5, with D uncertain. The source material was PBMCs. The CDR3 spells CASSLAPSEPQHF. The DNA for the CDR3 is TGTGCCAGCAGCTTAGCCCCCTCGGAGCCCCAGCATTTT.